The 7 T cell receptor beta chains reported below all come from one sample, sequenced in a study of T cells after yellow fever vaccination. MiXCR, run by TCRdb on the 5' RACE reads, gives a single entry per CDR3 protein. The data show a few hundred thousand distinct CDR3 sequences, with around 6.8% seen just once and roughly 19% held by the top ten. Specimen: PBMCs, collected roughly 47 days after the first yellow fever vaccination. These receptor sequences come from a man between 18 and 35 years old who received the YFV17D yellow fever vaccine.

The chain recombines TRBV7-9 with TRBJ2-7; 10 nucleotides agree with TRBD1. This CDR3 region has 14 residues. From germline, CDR1 is SEHNR and CDR2 FQNEAQ (reference sequence). The V segment lost 5 bases and the J segment 5 bases; nucleotides outside the gene matches: 6. This CDR3 is CASSPGQGWDEQYF. Here the CDR3 DNA reads TGTGCCAGCAGCCCGGGACAGGGGTGGGACGAGCAGTACTTC.

The CDR3 reads CASRTGRGEAKNIQYF. CDR3 bases: TGTGCCAGCAGGACAGGGAGGGGGGAGGCCAAAAACATTCAGTACTTC. This chain uses TRBV12-3 or TRBV12-4 with TRBJ2-4; D possibly matches TRBD1 or TRBD2 (7 bases each). V lost 6 bases to trimming and J lost 1 base, with 16 bases between them. CDR3 length: 16 amino acids.

This clonotype came up many times. V and J are TRBV5-1 and TRBJ2-1; 11 bases map to TRBD2. CDR1 is SGHRS and CDR2 is YFSETQ in the germline V gene. The CDR3 runs to 15 residues. V shed 0 bases and J 7 bases; nucleotides not matched to a gene: 3. CDR3 region: CASSLELAGGNEQFF. CDR3 DNA sequence: TGCGCCAGCAGCTTGGAGTTAGCGGGGGGGAATGAGCAGTTCTTC. Filled out from reference TRBV5-1 and TRBJ2-1, the complete variable domain reads KAGVTQTPRYLIKTRGQQVTLSCSPISGHRSVSWYQQTPGQGLQFLFEYFSETQRNKGNFPGRFSGRQFSNSRSEMNVSTLELGDSALYLCASSLELAGGNEQFFGPGTRLTVL.

This sequence joins TRBV6-1 and TRBJ1-5; D unclear. Trimming took off 5 bases at V and 7 bases at J, with 18 bases between the two ends. CDR3 size: 15 residues. The germline V gene encodes CDR1 MNHNS and CDR2 SASEGT. CDR3 loop: CASSPSGGSGQPQHF. In DNA form, the CDR3 reads TGTGCCAGCAGTCCGAGCGGCGGGTCGGGACAGCCCCAGCATTTT.

This clonotype was observed a few times. The chain joins TRBV5-1 to TRBJ2-2; D unclear. Germline assignment: CDR1 SGHRS and CDR2 YFSETQ. The V end was cut by 7 bases, the J end by 0 bases, with 10 bases between. The CDR3 length is 14 residues. Here the CDR3 DNA reads TGCGCCAGCGGTCTGGCGGCGAACACCGGGGAGCTGTTTTTT. Its translation: CASGLAANTGELFF.

The V call is TRBV7-3, the J call TRBJ2-4; D remains unclear. The V and J ends lost 4 bases and 1 base respectively, with 11 bases between them. CDR1 SGHTA and CDR2 FQGTGA come from the germline V gene. The CDR3 runs to 15 residues. The CDR3 region is CASSSGLGAKNIQYF. The CDR3 DNA reads TGTGCCAGCAGCTCCGGGCTTGGGGCCAAAAACATTCAGTACTTC.

This chain joins TRBV20-1 and TRBJ2-1; 8 nucleotides align to TRBD2. Trimming cost V 1 base and J 7 bases; bases outside gene matches: 6. This CDR3 is built from 14 residues. Germline loops: CDR1 DFQATT, CDR2 SNEGSKA (reference sequence). The CDR3 bases are TGCAGTGCTAGAGTGAACGGGGGGGGTAATGAGCAGTTCTTC. It translates to CSARVNGGGNEQFF.